The rows below give T cell receptor beta chains drawn from one sample of a study of blood T cell repertoires in COVID-19. Profiled with immunoSEQ multiplex PCR; TCRdb holds only in-frame clones, not every one. In the table there are roughly 100,000 clones, 90% to 95% of which are singletons. The sequencing sample was made of peripheral blood. Source of these receptors: a human donor in a cohort sampled during active COVID-19. CDR3s include the opening cysteine and the closing phenylalanine or tryptophan. D genes are given only for firm matches. The size entry is marked missing in some rows and otherwise reads once, few, many or a size class.

-	TRBV14	TRBJ2-3	-	CASSARQPTDTQYF	TGTGCCAGCAGCGCGAGACAGCCCACAGATACGCAGTATTTT
-	TRBV15	TRBJ1-5	TRBD1	CATSGGTAQPQHF	TGTGCCACCAGCGGGGGGACAGCTCAGCCCCAGCATTTT
-	TRBV15	TRBJ2-7	-	CATSAGDRSSDEQYF	TGTGCCACCAGCGCGGGGGACAGGTCGTCTGACGAGCAGTACTTC
-	TRBV30	TRBJ1-6	TRBD1	CAWRYTGGGSPLHF	TGTGCCTGGAGGTATACAGGGGGCGGTTCACCCCTCCACTTT
-	TRBV18	TRBJ2-3	-	CASAPRSHTDTQYF	TGTGCCAGCGCCCCTAGGAGCCACACAGATACGCAGTATTTT
-	TRBV7-8	TRBJ1-3	-	CASSPAGSQGNTIYF	TGTGCCAGCAGCCCAGCAGGGAGTCAAGGAAACACCATATATTTT
-	TRBV24-1	TRBJ2-1	TRBD2	CAISPGLGPLGGSDEQFF	TGTGCCATTTCTCCGGGACTAGGACCGCTGGGTGGGTCGGATGAGCAGTTCTTC
-	TRBV16	TRBJ1-2	-	CASSQSIRQGNYGYTF	TGTGCCAGCAGCCAATCGATCAGGCAGGGCAACTATGGCTACACCTTC
-	TRBV9	TRBJ1-2	-	CASSEGGGSANYGYTF	TGTGCCAGCAGCGAGGGAGGCGGGTCAGCTAACTATGGCTACACCTTC
-	TRBV5-4	TRBJ2-1	TRBD1	CASSGDSNEQFF	TGTGCCAGCAGCGGGGACAGCAATGAGCAGTTCTTC
-	TRBV5-6	TRBJ2-3	TRBD2	CASSFGGSADTQYF	TGTGCCAGCAGCTTCGGGGGGAGCGCAGATACGCAGTATTTT
-	TRBV3-1/TRBV3-2	TRBJ1-5	-	CASSQDSGGGRQHF	TGTGCCAGCAGCCAAGATTCGGGGGGGGGACGGCAACATTTT
-	TRBV9	TRBJ2-3	-	CASSVSSGLTDTQYF	TGTGCCAGCAGCGTGAGTAGCGGCCTCACAGATACGCAGTATTTT
-	TRBV11-2	TRBJ1-1	-	CASSLGVVRGTEAFF	TGTGCCAGCAGCTTAGGGGTTGTCAGAGGCACTGAAGCTTTCTTT
-	TRBV4-1	TRBJ1-5	-	CASSQSPNQPQHF	TGCGCCAGCAGCCAAAGCCCCAATCAGCCCCAGCATTTT
-	TRBV29-1	TRBJ2-7	-	CSVEDPEARGSYEQYF	TGCAGCGTTGAAGACCCCGAGGCCAGGGGATCCTACGAGCAGTACTTC
-	TRBV4-1	TRBJ1-5	-	CANMTRRAGSNQPQHF	TGCGCCAACATGACTCGCCGCGCCGGGAGCAATCAGCCCCAGCATTTT
-	TRBV7-2	TRBJ1-2	-	CASSLDSALSRGHGYTF	TGTGCCAGCAGCTTAGACAGCGCGCTCTCTAGGGGTCATGGCTACACCTTC
-	TRBV18	TRBJ2-1	TRBD2	CASSPPSGISYNEQFF	TGTGCCAGCTCACCACCTAGCGGGATATCCTACAATGAGCAGTTCTTC
-	TRBV7-9	TRBJ2-7	TRBD1	CASSAPGQGSYEQYF	TGTGCCAGCAGCGCGCCGGGACAGGGGTCCTACGAGCAGTACTTC
-	TRBV5-1	TRBJ2-2	TRBD2	CASSFSGDVTGELFF	TGCGCCAGCAGTTTCAGCGGGGATGTCACCGGGGAGCTGTTTTTT
-	TRBV4-2	TRBJ2-6	TRBD2	CASSQDPGGNGANVLTF	TGTGCCAGCAGCCAAGATCCGGGGGGGAACGGGGCCAACGTCCTGACTTTC
-	TRBV5-1	TRBJ1-2	-	CASSPQTINYGYTF	TGCGCCAGCAGCCCTCAGACTATTAACTATGGCTACACCTTC
-	TRBV7-8	TRBJ2-7	-	CASSSLGVYEQYF	TGTGCCAGCAGCTCATTGGGAGTCTACGAGCAGTACTTC
-	TRBV7-2	TRBJ1-2	-	CASSPAGTQKRGYTF	TGTGCCAGCAGCCCCGCCGGGACACAAAAGCGCGGCTACACCTTC
-	TRBV27	TRBJ2-5	-	CASSLFGSIQETQYF	TGTGCCAGCAGTTTATTCGGGTCGATCCAAGAGACCCAGTACTTC
once	TRBV5-6	TRBJ2-4	-	CASSLLDGAKNIQYF	TGTGCCAGCAGCTTGTTAGACGGGGCCAAAAACATTCAGTACTTC
-	TRBV7-8	TRBJ1-6	-	CASSLRGSYNSPLHF	TGTGCCAGCAGCTTAAGGGGGTCCTATAATTCACCCCTCCACTTT
-	TRBV5-8	TRBJ1-2	TRBD1	CASSTTGDYGYTF	TGTGCCAGCAGCACTACAGGGGACTATGGCTACACCTTC
-	TRBV27	TRBJ2-1	TRBD2	CASSQTSGSYNEQFF	TGTGCCAGCAGCCAGACTAGCGGGAGTTACAATGAGCAGTTCTTC
-	TRBV24-1	TRBJ2-7	-	CATSDPRGGIHEQYF	TGTGCCACCAGTGACCCCCGTGGCGGGATTCACGAGCAGTACTTC
-	TRBV2	TRBJ2-7	-	CASSGYRGGYEQYF	TGTGCCAGCAGTGGTTACAGGGGAGGCTACGAGCAGTACTTC
-	TRBV4-3	TRBJ2-1	TRBD2	CASSQELLAGYNEQFF	TGCGCCAGCAGCCAAGAATTACTAGCGGGTTACAATGAGCAGTTCTTC
-	TRBV5-1	TRBJ2-3	TRBD2	CASSLTSGGSTDTQYF	TGCGCCAGCAGCCTGACTAGCGGGGGTAGCACAGATACGCAGTATTTT
-	TRBV30	TRBJ1-2	-	CAWSGGRGQYGYTF	TGTGCCTGGAGTGGGGGAAGGGGTCAATATGGCTACACCTTC
-	TRBV2	TRBJ1-1	TRBD1	CASSGLGGQGKTEAFF	TGTGCCAGCAGTGGGCTGGGGGGACAGGGCAAAACTGAAGCTTTCTTT
few	TRBV7-2	TRBJ2-5	-	CASSPLSRSSGETQYF	TGTGCCAGCAGCCCCCTATCTCGATCGTCGGGGGAGACCCAGTACTTC
-	TRBV7-9	TRBJ1-6	-	CASSSPNSPLHF	TGTGCCAGCAGCTCCCCGAATTCACCCCTCCACTTT
-	TRBV9	TRBJ2-7	-	CASSVGTRGEQYF	TGTGCCAGCAGCGTAGGAACTCGCGGCGAGCAGTACTTC
-	TRBV3-1/TRBV3-2	TRBJ2-1	-	CASSQGFELAINNEQFF	TGTGCCAGCAGCCAAGGATTTGAGCTAGCCATTAACAATGAGCAGTTCTTC
-	TRBV16	TRBJ1-1	-	CASSPGRLGLSTEAFF	TGTGCCAGCAGCCCGGGGAGGCTGGGGTTAAGCACTGAAGCTTTCTTT
-	TRBV28	TRBJ1-6	-	CASSTRTDSYNSPLHF	TGTGCCAGCAGTACCCGGACAGACAGCTATAATTCACCCCTCCACTTT
-	TRBV5-1	TRBJ2-7	TRBD2	CASKPGLASYEQYF	TGCGCCAGCAAACCGGGACTAGCGTCCTACGAGCAGTACTTC
-	TRBV28	TRBJ2-2	TRBD2	CASSSPLGSGDTGELFF	TGTGCCAGCAGTTCCCCCCTTGGTAGCGGGGACACCGGGGAGCTGTTTTTT
-	TRBV6-6	TRBJ1-5	-	CAISSGNQPQHF	TGTGCCATCTCCTCGGGAAATCAGCCCCAGCATTTT
-	TRBV21-1	TRBJ2-5	-	CASSKSGTDQTQYF	TGTGCCAGCAGCAAATCCGGGACTGATCAGACCCAGTACTTC
-	TRBV7-2	TRBJ2-5	-	CASSGDTMETQYF	TGTGCCAGCAGCGGGGACACCATGGAGACCCAGTACTTC
-	TRBV7-8	TRBJ1-1	TRBD1	CASSYEQGITTEAFF	TGTGCCAGCAGCTACGAACAGGGGATTACGACTGAAGCTTTCTTT
-	TRBV7-8	TRBJ2-1	-	CASNFWGDHNEQFF	TGTGCCAGCAATTTTTGGGGGGACCACAATGAGCAGTTCTTC
-	TRBV5-6	TRBJ2-5	TRBD2	CASSLSLAEETQYF	TGTGCCAGCAGCTTGAGCCTAGCGGAAGAGACCCAGTACTTC
-	TRBV3-1/TRBV3-2	TRBJ1-1	-	CASSPDSLEAFF	TGTGCCAGCAGCCCGGACAGTCTTGAAGCTTTCTTT
few	TRBV30	TRBJ1-1	-	CAWSVTGDTEAFF	TGTGCCTGGAGTGTAACAGGAGACACTGAAGCTTTCTTT
-	TRBV7-2	TRBJ1-1	TRBD1	CASSFDRGGMNTEAFF	TGTGCCAGCAGCTTCGACAGGGGAGGGATGAACACTGAAGCTTTCTTT
few	TRBV7-3	TRBJ1-6	TRBD1	CASSRQGDNSPLHF	TGTGCCAGCAGTCGACAGGGCGATAATTCACCCCTCCACTTT